This T cell receptor beta chain was documented in a study of cytomegalovirus exposure and HLA in healthy donors (dated by TCRdb to 2015 to 2018). Background for the entire study: An earlier analysis of 550 to 700 of the donors reported approximately 290 Gb of sequence data and around 120 million unique TCR beta sequences from about 179 million T cells. Roughly 300 gigabases of sequencing data and roughly 81 million unique TCR sequences made up an early release that covered approximately 620 HLA-typed donors. Of the roughly 400 genotyped donors, approximately 83% fell in the genetic ancestry cluster associated with self-reported Caucasian donors. The aim of the study was to test whether cataloging public T cell receptors could identify signatures of past pathogen exposure. The T cell repertoires of 666 subjects were profiled by immunosequencing and related to cytomegalovirus serostatus. In addition to the first cohort of 666 subjects, a separate validation cohort of approximately 130 different subjects was used. To predict cytomegalovirus infection status, the study combined high-throughput TCR immunosequencing, statistical association of individual TCRs with disease status, and machine learning. A later analysis re-examined previously published TCR beta repertoires from just over 650 donors and added high-resolution HLA genotyping to investigate patterns of TCR occurrence. Rather than using new phenotypic data, the later analysis identified candidate immune exposures from TCR beta sequences and from how often those sequences occurred across donors. An earlier analysis of 587 of the donors applied high-throughput TCR beta sequencing to assess whether each TCR beta V gene segment acted as functional or pseudogenic. Donor age, sex, ethnicity and CMV serostatus were compiled alongside the repertoire data. Genome-wide SNP genotypes for about 65% of the roughly 670 donors were used in a later genetic analysis, which treated that subset as a discovery cohort. All discovery cohort repertoires had been generated on a single sequencing platform. Both class I and class II loci were covered by HLA typing, at four-digit resolution. The number of typed donors differed by locus: about 620-640 for A, B, C, DRB1 and DQB1; some 500 for DQA1; around 580 for DPA1; and some 430 for DPB1. A handful of DR-DQ haplotypes were handled as single units for association and clustering because linkage in the cohort was strong. Among about 410 genotyped donors of the cohort, an average of around 240,000 unique TCR beta nucleotide sequences was sequenced per donor, of which about 18% were non-productive. The paper's findings and limits, for the study overall: Across donors, most TCR sequences were observed very rarely, whereas some public TCRs were present in many individuals. Approximately 18 rarely observed V segments, including chromosome 9 orphons, were excluded from the earlier analysis of several hundred of the donors because counts were too low. In a later analysis, several top co-occurrence clusters were reported to appear linked to parvovirus B19, influenza, CMV and Epstein-Barr virus. According to a later analysis, most CMV-associated TCR beta chains appeared to be HLA-restricted, and the HLA associations seemed to be driven largely by CMV exposure. Presence/absence analyses assumed roughly uniform sequencing depth across donors, an assumption that may not hold. CMV serostatus was the only immune exposure information available for the cohort. A further reported finding was that TCR beta sequences accurately predicted the HLA-A and HLA-B alleles for most subjects in the first cohort. A cluster of highly shared sequence variants was judged likely to represent a technical artifact of the sequencing pipeline. In both the original and validation cohorts, the classifier was reported to diagnose cytomegalovirus status with high specificity and sensitivity. In an earlier analysis of about 600 of the donors, most TCR beta V segments appeared in productive rearrangements about 87% or about 30% of the time, broadly matching IMGT annotations. In a later analysis, HLA-associated TCR beta chains were found to be more clonally expanded and to have lower generation probabilities than equally common non-associated chains. A later genetic analysis associated a missense DCLRE1C variant with V-gene and J-gene trimming of TCR beta chains, and an independent cohort replicated the association. This cohort had only TCR beta chains sequenced, and the lack of alpha or paired-chain data limited which features could be detected. According to a later genetic analysis, donors in an Asian-associated ancestry cluster had fewer N-insertions in productive TCRs than the approximately 690-donor mean. According to the authors, the approach could potentially be generalized to other disease states and immunological phenotypes. Assigning TCR associations to individual alleles was difficult when HLA alleles, especially DR and DQ, strongly co-occurred. According to a later analysis, TCR association rates differed among HLA loci, with DRB1 alleles showing the most associated TCRs and HLA-C alleles showing the fewest. The study gave a list of over 150 TCR beta chains associated with cytomegalovirus. Some IMGT-functional V segments, including TRBV6-2 and TRBV6-3, could not be distinguished by the 87-base-pair reads and were therefore excluded. HLA typing was unavailable for some donors at each locus, so association tests used only the typed subset. Specific HLA alleles were associated with over 15,000 TCR beta sequences at a false discovery rate of 0.05 in a later analysis. Linkage disequilibrium might explain the correlated functional status among segregating V segments, but an unknown experimental factor could not be ruled out. In vitro tests confirmed that a few of the cytomegalovirus-associated TCR beta chains recognize cytomegalovirus antigens.

Notes on this clone: Its binding antigen is unknown. No base quality values were provided; no much bigger clone lies one nucleotide off.

Libraries were built with the immunoSEQ multiplex PCR assay. For the multiplex PCR, a mixture combining 60 forward primers for TCR Vbeta segments and 13 reverse primers for TCR Jbeta segments was used. The CDR3 region of rearranged TCR beta genes was amplified from genomic DNA with a multiplex PCR assay. The Illumina HiSeq System was used to sequence the amplified TCR beta libraries as 87-base-pair reads. Concerning the study's data processing: A later analysis counted about 80 million unique TCR beta chains across the 550 to 800 repertoires, and roughly 10 million of these chains were shared by at least two donors. Raw reads were error-corrected and collapsed into unique sequences by a nearest-neighbor algorithm in which closely related sequences were merged to remove PCR and sequencing errors. V, D and J gene segments were assigned by aligning CDR3 sequences to IMGT reference sequences. For a sequence to be retained, a match of at least six nucleotides to both a V gene segment and a J gene segment was required. Rearrangements were called productive when the CDR3 lacked stop codons and stayed in frame with V and J; all others were non-productive. CDR3 was defined by IMGT convention, running from the second conserved V-encoded cysteine to the conserved J-encoded phenylalanine. The earlier analysis of some 540 of the donors excluded any sequence lacking an unambiguous match to a single V gene segment. An earlier analysis of several hundred of the donors called V segments functional above 56.7% productive rearrangements and segregating when the between-donor standard deviation exceeded 5%. To diagnose cytomegalovirus status from the catalog of TCR beta chain sequences, a statistical classification framework was built. In a later analysis, TCR nucleotide sequences were compared against IMGT/GENE-DB human TR gene sequences so that V and J genes could be assigned. In a later analysis, CDR3 sequences and most-parsimonious VDJ recombination scenarios were assigned using the TCRdist pipeline. A later analysis defined each TCR beta chain by its CDR3 amino acid sequence plus V-gene family, and excluded reads lacking a unique V-gene family. To address suspected cross-contamination and a sequencing artifact, a later analysis removed a few hundred highly shared, low-generation-probability nucleotide sequences. A later analysis calculated a clonal expansion index for each public chain from normalized within-repertoire ranks of inferred template counts. In a later analysis, generation probabilities were computed with a VDJ recombination model fitted to out-of-frame rearrangements, and the resulting probabilities were checked against IGoR. A later analysis scored TCR-TCR, TCR-HLA and TCR-CMV co-occurrence with hypergeometric tests, applying a repertoire-size bias correction to TCR pairs. In a later analysis, false discovery rates were estimated by permuting HLA or CMV assignments 20 times. In a later analysis, co-occurring TCRs were grouped with DBSCAN, and TCRdist sequence similarity was added when clustering was performed within HLA-allele-positive subsets. Repertoires with fewer than 30,000 or more than 120,000 public chains were left out of co-occurrence clustering, as were about 5 repertoires with anomalous nucleotide sharing. In its TCRdb copy, this immuneACCESS table keeps in-frame sequences only and misses some clones. Where compared with another copy, unresolved V genes explain less than half of these, and the others have no known cause. Clonal size and the V and J genes are those of that table, whereas D and trimming came from the DNA. Present in this sample are over 50,000 clones, 80% to 90% of which were seen just once. About 1.6% of the sample rests with the top ten.

The cohort comprised 550 to 700 healthy bone marrow donors. All cohort members were sampled while nominally healthy, although unrecorded immune exposures were likely present. The donor tested CMV seropositive, placing the donor among the roughly 270 seropositive members of the cohort. Every donor gave a peripheral blood sample, and the peripheral blood mononuclear cells from that sample were used for TCR beta sequencing. The Qiagen DNeasy Blood Extraction Kit was used to extract genomic DNA from the blood cell samples. The CDR3 sequence holds 14 residues, the cysteine and phenylalanine included. The kept DNA is CDR3 alone, 42 bases in frame from the first base. Trimmed from V: 5 bases; trimmed from J: 2 bases; junction bases lacking a gene match: 3. The germline V gene provides CDR1 SGHVS and CDR2 FQNEAQ.

Sequencing was done on a sample of PBMCs. This receptor chain uses TRBV7-8 and TRBJ2-7, with TRBD1 matching 10 junction bases. This TCR was sampled from a young man in good health and CMV-seropositive. The CDR3 has the sequence CASSPGQGAYEQYF. The bases read TGTGCCAGCAGCCCAGGACAGGGGGCCTACGAGCAGTACTTC.